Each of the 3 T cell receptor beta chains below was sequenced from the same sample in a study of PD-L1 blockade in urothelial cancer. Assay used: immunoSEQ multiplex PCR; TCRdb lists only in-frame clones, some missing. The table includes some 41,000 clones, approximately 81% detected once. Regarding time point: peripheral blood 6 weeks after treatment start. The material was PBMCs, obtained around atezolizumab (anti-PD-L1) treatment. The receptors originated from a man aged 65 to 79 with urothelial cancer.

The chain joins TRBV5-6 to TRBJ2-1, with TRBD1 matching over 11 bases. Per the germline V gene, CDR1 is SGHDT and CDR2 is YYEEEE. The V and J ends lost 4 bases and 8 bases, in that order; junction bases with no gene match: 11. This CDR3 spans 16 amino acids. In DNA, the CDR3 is TGTGCCAGCAGCATACCGGGACAGGGGGGGTTCGATGAGCAGTTCTTC. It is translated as CASSIPGQGGFDEQFF. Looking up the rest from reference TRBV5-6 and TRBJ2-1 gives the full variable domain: DAGVTQSPTHLIKTRGQQVTLRCSPKSGHDTVSWYQQALGQGPQFIFQYYEEEERQRGNFPDRFSGHQFPNYSSELNVNALLLGDSALYLCASSIPGQGGFDEQFFGPGTRLTVL.

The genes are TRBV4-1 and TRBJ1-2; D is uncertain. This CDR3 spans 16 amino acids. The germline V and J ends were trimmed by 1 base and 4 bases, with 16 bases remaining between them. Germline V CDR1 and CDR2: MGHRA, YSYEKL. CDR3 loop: CASSQVALHESYGYTF. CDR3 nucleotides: TGCGCCAGCAGCCAAGTGGCCTTGCATGAATCCTATGGCTACACCTTC.

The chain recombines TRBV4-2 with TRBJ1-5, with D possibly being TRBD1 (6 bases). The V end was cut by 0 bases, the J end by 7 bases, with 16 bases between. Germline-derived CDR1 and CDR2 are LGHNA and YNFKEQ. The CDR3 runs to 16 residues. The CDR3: CASSQEGSRGIQPQHF. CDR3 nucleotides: TGTGCCAGCAGCCAAGAGGGATCGAGGGGGATCCAGCCCCAGCATTTT.